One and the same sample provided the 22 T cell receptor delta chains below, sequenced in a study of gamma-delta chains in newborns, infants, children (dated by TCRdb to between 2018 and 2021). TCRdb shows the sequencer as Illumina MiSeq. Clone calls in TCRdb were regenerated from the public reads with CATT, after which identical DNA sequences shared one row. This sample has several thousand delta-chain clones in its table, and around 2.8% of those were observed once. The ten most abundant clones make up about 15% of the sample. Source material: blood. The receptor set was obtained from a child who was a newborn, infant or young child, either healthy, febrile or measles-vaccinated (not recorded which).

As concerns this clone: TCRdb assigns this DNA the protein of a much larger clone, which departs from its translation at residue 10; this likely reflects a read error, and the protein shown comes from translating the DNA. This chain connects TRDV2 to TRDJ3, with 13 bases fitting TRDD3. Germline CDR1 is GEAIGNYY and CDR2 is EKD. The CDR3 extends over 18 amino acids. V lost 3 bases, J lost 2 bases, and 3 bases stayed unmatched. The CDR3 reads CACDYWGIRPWDTRQMFF. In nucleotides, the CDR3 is TGTGCCTGTGACTACTGGGGGATACGCCCCTGGGACACCCGACAGATGTTTTTC.

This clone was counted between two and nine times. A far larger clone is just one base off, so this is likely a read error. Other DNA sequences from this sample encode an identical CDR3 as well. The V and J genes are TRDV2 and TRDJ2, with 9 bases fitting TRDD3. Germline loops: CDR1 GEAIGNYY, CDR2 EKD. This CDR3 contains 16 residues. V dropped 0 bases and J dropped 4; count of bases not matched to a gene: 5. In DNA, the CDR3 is TGTGCCTGTGACACCGGTGGGGGATATGCGACAGCACAACTCTTCTTT. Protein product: CACDTGGGYATAQLFF.

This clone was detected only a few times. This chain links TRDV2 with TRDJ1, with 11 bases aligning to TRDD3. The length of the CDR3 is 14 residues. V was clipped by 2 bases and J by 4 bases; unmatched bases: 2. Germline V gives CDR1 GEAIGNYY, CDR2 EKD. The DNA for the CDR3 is TGTGCCTGTGACAATACTGGGGGATACGATAAACTCATCTTT. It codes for CACDNTGGYDKLIF.

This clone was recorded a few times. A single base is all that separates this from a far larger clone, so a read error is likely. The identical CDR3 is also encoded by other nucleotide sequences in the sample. The CDR3 coding sequence is TGCGCTCTTGGGGTCCTGTACCCGTTTTACGAGGGAAGACTGGGGGACACCGATAAACTCATCTTT. This gives the protein CALGVLYPFYEGRLGDTDKLIF. The rearrangement joins TRDV1 to TRDJ1; TRDD3 aligns across 8 bases. The CDR3 has 22 residues. Per germline, CDR1 TSWWSYY and CDR2 QGS.

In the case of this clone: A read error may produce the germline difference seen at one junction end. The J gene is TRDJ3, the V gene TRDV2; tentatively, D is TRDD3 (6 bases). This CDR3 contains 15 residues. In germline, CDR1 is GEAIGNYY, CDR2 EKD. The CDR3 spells CACDWGAWGTRQTFF. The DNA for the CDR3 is TGTGCCTGTGACTGGGGGGCCTGGGGCACCCGACAGACGTTTTTC.

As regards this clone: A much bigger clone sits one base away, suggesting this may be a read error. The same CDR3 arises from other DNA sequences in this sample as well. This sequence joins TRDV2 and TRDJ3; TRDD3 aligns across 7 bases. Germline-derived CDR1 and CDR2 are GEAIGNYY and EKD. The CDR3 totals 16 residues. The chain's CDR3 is CACDTWGTWDTRQMFF. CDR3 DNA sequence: TGTGCCTGTGACACCTGGGGGACCTGGGACACCCGCCAGATGTTTTTC.

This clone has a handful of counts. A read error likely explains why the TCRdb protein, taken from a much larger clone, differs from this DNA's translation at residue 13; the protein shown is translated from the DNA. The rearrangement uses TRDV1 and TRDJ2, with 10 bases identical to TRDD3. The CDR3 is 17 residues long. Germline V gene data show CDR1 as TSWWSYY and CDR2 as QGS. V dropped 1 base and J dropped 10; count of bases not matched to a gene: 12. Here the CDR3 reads CALGEPKGGIRYVQLFF. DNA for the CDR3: TGTGCTCTTGGGGAACCCAAGGGGGGGATACGATATGTACAACTCTTCTTT.

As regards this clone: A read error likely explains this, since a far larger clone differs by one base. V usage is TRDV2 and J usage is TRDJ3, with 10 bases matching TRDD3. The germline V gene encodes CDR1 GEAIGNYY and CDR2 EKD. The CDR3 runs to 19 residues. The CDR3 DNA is TGTGCCTGTGACAAAGTACTGGGGGATCTCTCCTGGGACACCCGACGGATGTTTTTC. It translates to CACDKVLGDLSWDTRRMFF.

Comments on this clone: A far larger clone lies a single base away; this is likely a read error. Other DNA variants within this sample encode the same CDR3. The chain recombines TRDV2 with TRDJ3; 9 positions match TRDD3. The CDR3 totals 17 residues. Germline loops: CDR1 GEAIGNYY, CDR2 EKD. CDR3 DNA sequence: TGTGCCTGTGACATACTGGGGGACTTCTGGGACACCCGACAGATGTTCTTC. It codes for CACDILGDFWDTRQMFF.

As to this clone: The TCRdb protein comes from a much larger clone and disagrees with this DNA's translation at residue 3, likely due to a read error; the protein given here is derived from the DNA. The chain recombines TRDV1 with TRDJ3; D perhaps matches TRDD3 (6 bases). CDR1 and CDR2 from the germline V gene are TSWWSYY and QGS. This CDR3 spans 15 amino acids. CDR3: CAPGEGVWDTRQMFF. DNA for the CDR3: TGTGCTCCTGGGGAAGGGGTTTGGGACACCCGACAGATGTTTTTC.

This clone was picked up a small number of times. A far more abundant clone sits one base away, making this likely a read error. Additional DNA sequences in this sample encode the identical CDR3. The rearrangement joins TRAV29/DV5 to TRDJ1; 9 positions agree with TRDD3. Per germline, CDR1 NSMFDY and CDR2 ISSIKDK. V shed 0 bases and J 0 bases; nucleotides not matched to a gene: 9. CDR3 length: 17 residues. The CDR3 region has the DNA TGTGCAGCAAGCGCGGGGATACGAAATGGGTACACCGATAAACTCATCTTT. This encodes CAASAGIRNGYTDKLIF.

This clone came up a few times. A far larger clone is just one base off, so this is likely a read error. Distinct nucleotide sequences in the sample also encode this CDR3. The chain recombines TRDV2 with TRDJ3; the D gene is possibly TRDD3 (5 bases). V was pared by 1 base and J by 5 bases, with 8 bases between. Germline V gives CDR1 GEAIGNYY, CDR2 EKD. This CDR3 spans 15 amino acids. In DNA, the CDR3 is TGTGCCTGTGACACTGTACTGGGGGACACCCGACAGATGTTTTTC. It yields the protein CACDTVLGDTRQMFF.

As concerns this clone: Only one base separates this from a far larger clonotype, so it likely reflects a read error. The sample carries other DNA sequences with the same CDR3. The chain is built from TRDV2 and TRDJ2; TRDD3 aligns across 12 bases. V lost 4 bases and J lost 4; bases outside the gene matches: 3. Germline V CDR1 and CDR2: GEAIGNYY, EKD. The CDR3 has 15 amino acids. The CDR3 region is CACDILGDTTAQLFF. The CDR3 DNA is TGTGCCTGTGATATACTGGGGGATACGACAGCACAACTCTTCTTT.

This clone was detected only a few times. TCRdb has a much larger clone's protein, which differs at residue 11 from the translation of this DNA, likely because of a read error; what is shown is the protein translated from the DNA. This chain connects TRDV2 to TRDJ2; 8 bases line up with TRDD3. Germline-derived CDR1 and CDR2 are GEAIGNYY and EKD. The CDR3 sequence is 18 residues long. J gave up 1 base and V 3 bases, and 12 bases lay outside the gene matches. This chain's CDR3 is CACDPRYWGSDLTAQLFF. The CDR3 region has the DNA TGTGCCTGTGACCCTCGGTACTGGGGGTCAGATTTGACAGCACAACTCTTCTTT.

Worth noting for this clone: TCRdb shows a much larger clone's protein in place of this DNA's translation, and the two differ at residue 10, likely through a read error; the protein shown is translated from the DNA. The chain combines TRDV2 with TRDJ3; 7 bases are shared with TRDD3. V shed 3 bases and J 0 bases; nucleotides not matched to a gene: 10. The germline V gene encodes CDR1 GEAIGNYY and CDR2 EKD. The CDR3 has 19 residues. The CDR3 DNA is TGTGCCTGTGACGACGGATACGCGGCGGGCTCCTGGGACACCCGACAGATGTTTTTC. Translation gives CACDDGYAAGSWDTRQMFF.

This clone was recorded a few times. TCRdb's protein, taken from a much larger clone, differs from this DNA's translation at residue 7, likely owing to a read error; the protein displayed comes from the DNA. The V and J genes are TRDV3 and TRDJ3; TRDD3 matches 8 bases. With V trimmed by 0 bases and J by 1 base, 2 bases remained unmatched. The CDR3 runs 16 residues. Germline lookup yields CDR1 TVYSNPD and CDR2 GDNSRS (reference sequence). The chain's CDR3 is CAFSWGTSWDTRQMFF. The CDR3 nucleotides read TGTGCCTTTAGCTGGGGGACATCCTGGGACACCCGACAGATGTTTTTC.

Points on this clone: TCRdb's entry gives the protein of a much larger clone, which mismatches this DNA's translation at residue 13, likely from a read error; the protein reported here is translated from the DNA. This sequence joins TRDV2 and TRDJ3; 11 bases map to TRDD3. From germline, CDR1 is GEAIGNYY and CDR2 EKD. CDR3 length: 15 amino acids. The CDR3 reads CACDTAGGYTRQVFF. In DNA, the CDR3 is TGTGCCTGTGACACCGCTGGGGGATACACCCGACAGGTGTTTTTC.

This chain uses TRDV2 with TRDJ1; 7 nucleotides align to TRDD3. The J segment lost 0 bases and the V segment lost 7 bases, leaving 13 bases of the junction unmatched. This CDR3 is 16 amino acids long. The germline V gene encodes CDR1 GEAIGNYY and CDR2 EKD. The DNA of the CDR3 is TGTGCCTGCCGGTGGCTGGGGGGCGAGTACACCGATAAACTCATCTTT. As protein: CACRWLGGEYTDKLIF.

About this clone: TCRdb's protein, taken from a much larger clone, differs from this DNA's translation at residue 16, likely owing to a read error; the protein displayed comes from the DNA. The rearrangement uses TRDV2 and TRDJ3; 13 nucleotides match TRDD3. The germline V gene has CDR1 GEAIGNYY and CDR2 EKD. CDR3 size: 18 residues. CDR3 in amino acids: CACDTGGYGSWDTRQVFF. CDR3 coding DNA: TGTGCCTGTGATACTGGGGGATACGGCTCCTGGGACACCCGACAGGTGTTTTTC.

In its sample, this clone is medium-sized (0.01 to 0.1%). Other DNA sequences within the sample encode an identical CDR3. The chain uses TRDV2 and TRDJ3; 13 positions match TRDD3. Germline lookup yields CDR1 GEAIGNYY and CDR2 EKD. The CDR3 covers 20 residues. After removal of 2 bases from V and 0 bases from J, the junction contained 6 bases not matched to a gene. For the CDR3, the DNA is TGTGCCTGTGACAAAAAGTACTGGGGGATACGCTCCTGGGACACCCGACAGATGTTTTTC. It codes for CACDKKYWGIRSWDTRQMFF.

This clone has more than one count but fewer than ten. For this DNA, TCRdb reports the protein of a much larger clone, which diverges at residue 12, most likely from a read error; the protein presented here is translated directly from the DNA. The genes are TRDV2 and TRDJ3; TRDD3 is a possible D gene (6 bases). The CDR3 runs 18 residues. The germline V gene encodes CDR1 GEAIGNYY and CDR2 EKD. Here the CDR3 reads CACDTWGLSSWGTRQMFF. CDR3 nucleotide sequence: TGTGCCTGTGACACCTGGGGATTGAGCTCCTGGGGCACCCGACAGATGTTTTTC.

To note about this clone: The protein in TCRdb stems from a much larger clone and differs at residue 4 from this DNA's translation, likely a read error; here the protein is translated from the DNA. CDR3 sequence: CACGLLGESSWDTRQMFF. The CDR3 nucleotides read TGTGCCTGTGGGCTACTGGGGGAGAGCTCCTGGGACACCCGACAGATGTTTTTC. This sequence joins TRDV2 and TRDJ3; 9 nucleotides agree with TRDD3. The length of the CDR3 is 18 residues. V shed 5 bases and J 0 bases; nucleotides not matched to a gene: 7. Germline assignment: CDR1 GEAIGNYY and CDR2 EKD.